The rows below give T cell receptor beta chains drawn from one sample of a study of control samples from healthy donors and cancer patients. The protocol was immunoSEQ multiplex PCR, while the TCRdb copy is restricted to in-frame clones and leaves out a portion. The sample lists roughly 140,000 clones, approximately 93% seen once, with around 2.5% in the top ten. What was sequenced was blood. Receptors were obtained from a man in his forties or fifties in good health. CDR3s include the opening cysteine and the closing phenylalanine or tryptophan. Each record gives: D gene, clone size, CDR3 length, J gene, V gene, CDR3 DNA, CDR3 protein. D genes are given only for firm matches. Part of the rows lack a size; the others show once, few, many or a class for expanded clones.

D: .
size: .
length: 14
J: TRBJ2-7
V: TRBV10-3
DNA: TGTGCCATCAGTGCCGGCGGGGCAACCTACGAGCAGTACTTC
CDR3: CAISAGGATYEQYF

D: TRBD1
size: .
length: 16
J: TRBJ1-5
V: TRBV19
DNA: TGTGCCAGTAGTATGCCCGACAGGGCGAGCAATCAGCCCCAGCATTTT
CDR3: CASSMPDRASNQPQHF

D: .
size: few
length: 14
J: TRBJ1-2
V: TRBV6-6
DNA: TGTGCCAGCAGTCCCAATCTGGGGAACTATGGCTACACCTTC
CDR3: CASSPNLGNYGYTF

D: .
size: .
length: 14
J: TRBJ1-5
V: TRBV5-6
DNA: TGTGCCAGCAGTTCTGGCCTTAGCAATCAGCCCCAGCATTTT
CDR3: CASSSGLSNQPQHF

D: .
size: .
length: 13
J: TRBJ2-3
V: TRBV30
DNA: TGTGCCTGGAGCGGGGGTCCCGCAGATACGCAGTATTTT
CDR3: CAWSGGPADTQYF

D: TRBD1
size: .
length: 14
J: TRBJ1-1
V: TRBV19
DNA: TGTGCCAGTACCTCGGACAGGGTGGTCACTGAAGCTTTCTTT
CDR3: CASTSDRVVTEAFF

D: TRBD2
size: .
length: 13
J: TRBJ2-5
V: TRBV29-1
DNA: TGCAGCGTTGATAGCGGGAGGGGAGAGACCCAGTACTTC
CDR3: CSVDSGRGETQYF

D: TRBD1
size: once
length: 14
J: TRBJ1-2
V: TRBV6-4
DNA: TGTGCCAGCAGACTGGACAGGGGGCTAGGTGGCTACACCTTC
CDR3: CASRLDRGLGGYTF

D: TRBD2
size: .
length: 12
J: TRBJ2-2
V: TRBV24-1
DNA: TGTGCCACCGCGGGGGGCACCGGGGAGCTGTTTTTT
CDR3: CATAGGTGELFF

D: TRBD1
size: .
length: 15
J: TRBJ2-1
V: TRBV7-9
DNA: TGTGCCAGCATCATGGACAGGGTCTCCTACAATGAGCAGTTCTTC
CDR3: CASIMDRVSYNEQFF

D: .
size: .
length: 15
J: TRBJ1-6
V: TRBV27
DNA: TGTGCCAGCAGTTTCGTAGGGTCTGCGAATTCACCCCTCCACTTT
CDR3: CASSFVGSANSPLHF